The subject of this entry is one TCR beta chain. The CDR3 loop spans 18 amino acids. Per the germline V gene, CDR1 is SGHTA and CDR2 is FQGNSA. Losses at the gene ends were 2 bases for V and 4 bases for J; bases not matched to a gene: 11. The data originate from a study of PD-L1 blockade in urothelial cancer. Overall study context: Blood-derived samples held a median around 140,000 T cells.

Data came from immunoSEQ multiplex PCR; TCRdb stores just in-frame clones and leaves some out. The data contain about 51,000 clones, around 86% of them singletons. The TCR comes from a man aged 60-69 years with urothelial cancer. The chain uses TRBV7-2 and TRBJ2-7; 13 bases match TRBD2. The material sequenced was PBMCs, taken around atezolizumab (anti-PD-L1) treatment. The CDR3 here is CASSLQGSTSGRGYEQYF. CDR3 DNA sequence: TGTGCCAGCAGCTTACAGGGTTCCACTAGCGGGAGGGGGTACGAGCAGTACTTC. Full variable domain (outside the CDR3, taken from reference TRBV7-2 and TRBJ2-7): GAGVSQSPSNKVTEKGKDVELRCDPISGHTALYWYRQSLGQGLEFLIYFQGNSAPDKSGLPSDRFSAERTGGSVSTLTIQRTQQEDSAVYLCASSLQGSTSGRGYEQYFGPGTRLTVT.